This T cell receptor beta chain derives from a study of T cell repertoires in cytomegalovirus infection. Study overall: Researchers turned to recently identified HLA-C-restricted CMV epitopes as well as well-studied HLA-B-restricted ones. Public TCR beta signatures indicated both CMV infection and matching HLA type.

The CDR3 has 14 residues. The V end lost 5 bases, the J end lost 0 bases, and 8 bases lay between the germline ends. Germline assignment: CDR1 SEHNR and CDR2 FQNEAQ (reference sequence). In the case of this clonotype: Its cognate antigen is unknown.

MiXCR was run by TCRdb on the reads, yielding one entry per CDR3 protein. The profile shows 110,000 to 150,000 distinct CDR3 sequences, 32% of them singletons. Study conclusions and caveats: Ex vivo responses were dominated by HLA-C-restricted CMV-specific TCR beta clonotypes.

This receptor was taken from a human donor in good health (CMV status not recorded). Some clones in this sample may be carry-over from other donors' samples. The sequencing used CD8+ T cells from cultured PBMCs, collected from culture after CMV antigen stimulation. V is TRBV7-9 and J is TRBJ1-5, with D possibly TRBD1 on 6 matching bases. CDR3 in DNA: TGTGCCAGCAGCACACAGGGTAGCAATCAGCCCCAGCATTTT. Encoded protein: CASSTQGSNQPQHF.